This TCR beta chain was captured in a study of breast tumors, draining lymph nodes, adjacent tissues. Whole-study findings and limits: Luminal-like breast cancer showed significantly greater tumor-nontumor repertoire similarity than basal-like breast cancer did. Most tumor T cells seemingly derive from lymph node, then expand in tumor. Tumor repertoires ranked between lymph nodes and nontumor tissue in diversity, with V and J gene preferences.

CDR3 length: 17 amino acids. The germline CDR1 and CDR2 sequences are LNHNV and YYDKDF (reference sequence). Deletions cut 0 bases from V and 1 base from J, with 14 bases between. This clonotype came up many times. Its antigen remains unidentified. Samples came from axillary lymph nodes draining the breast cancer. In TCRdb, the multiplex PCR reads were re-called with MiXCR into one record per CDR3 protein. The sample has some 130,000 distinct CDR3 sequences; around 20% are singletons. What was sequenced was axillary lymph node tissue. The rearrangement joins TRBV15 to TRBJ2-3; D perhaps matches TRBD2 (6 bases). The TCR comes from a female donor with breast cancer. Some clones in this sample may be carry-over from other donors' samples. CDR3 DNA sequence: TGTGCCACCAGCAGAGATTTAGGAGGGGTTGGCACAGATACGCAGTATTTT. It is translated as CATSRDLGGVGTDTQYF. The entire variable domain, with the rest obtained from reference TRBV15 and TRBJ2-3, is as follows: DAMVIQNPRYQVTQFGKPVTLSCSQTLNHNVMYWYQQKSSQAPKLLFHYYDKDFNNEADTPDNFQSRRPNTSFCFLDIRSPGLGDTAMYLCATSRDLGGVGTDTQYFGPGTRLTVL.